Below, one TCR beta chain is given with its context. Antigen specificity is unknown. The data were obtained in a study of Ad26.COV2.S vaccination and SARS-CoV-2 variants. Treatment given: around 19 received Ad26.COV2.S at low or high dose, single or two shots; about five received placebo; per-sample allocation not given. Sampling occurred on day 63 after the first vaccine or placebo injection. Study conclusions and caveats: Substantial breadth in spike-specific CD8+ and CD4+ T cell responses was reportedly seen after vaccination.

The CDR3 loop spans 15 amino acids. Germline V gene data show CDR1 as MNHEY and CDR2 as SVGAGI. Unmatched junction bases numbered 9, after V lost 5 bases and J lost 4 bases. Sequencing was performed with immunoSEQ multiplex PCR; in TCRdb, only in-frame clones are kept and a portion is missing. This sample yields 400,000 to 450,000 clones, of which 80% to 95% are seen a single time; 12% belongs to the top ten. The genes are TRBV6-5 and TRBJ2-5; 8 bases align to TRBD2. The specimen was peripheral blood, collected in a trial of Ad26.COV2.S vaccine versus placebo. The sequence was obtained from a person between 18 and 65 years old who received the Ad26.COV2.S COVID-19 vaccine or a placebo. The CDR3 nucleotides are TGTGCCAGCAGTCCCCAACAGGCGGGGGGAGAGACCCAGTACTTC. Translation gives CASSPQQAGGETQYF.